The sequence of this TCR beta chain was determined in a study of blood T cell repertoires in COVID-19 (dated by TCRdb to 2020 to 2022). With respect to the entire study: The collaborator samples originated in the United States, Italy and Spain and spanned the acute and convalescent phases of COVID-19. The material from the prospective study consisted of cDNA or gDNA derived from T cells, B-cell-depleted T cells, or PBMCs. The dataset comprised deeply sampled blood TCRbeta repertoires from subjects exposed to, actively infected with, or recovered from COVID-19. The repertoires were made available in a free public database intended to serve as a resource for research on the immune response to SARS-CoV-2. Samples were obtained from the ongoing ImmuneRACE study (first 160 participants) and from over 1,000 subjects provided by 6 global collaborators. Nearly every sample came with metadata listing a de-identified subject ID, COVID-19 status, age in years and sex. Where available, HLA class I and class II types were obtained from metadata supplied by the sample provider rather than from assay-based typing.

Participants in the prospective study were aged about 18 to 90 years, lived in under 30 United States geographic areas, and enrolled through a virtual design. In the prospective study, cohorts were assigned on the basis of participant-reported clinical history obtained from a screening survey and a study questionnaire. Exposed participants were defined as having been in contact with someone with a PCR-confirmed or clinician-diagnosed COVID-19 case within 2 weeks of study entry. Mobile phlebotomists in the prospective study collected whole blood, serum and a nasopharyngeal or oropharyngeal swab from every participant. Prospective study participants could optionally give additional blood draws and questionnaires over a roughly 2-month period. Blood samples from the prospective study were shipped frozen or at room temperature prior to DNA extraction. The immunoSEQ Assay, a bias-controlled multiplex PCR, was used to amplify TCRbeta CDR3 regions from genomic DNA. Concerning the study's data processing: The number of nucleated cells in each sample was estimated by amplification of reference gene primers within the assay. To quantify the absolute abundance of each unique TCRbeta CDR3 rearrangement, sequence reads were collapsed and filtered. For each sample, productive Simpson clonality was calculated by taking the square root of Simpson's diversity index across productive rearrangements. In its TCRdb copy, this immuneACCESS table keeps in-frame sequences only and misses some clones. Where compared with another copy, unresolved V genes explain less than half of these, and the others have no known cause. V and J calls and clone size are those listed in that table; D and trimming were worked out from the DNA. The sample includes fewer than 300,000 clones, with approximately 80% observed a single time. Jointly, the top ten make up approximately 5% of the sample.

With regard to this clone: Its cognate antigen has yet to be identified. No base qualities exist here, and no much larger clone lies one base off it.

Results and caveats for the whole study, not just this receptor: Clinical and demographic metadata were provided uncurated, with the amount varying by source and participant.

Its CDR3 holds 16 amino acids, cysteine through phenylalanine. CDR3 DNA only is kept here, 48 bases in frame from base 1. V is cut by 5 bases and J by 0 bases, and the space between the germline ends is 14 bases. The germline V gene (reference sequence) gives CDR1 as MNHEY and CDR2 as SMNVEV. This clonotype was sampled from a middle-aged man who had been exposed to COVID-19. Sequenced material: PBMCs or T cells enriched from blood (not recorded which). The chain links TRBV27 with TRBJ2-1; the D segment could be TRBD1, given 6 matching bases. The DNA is TGTGCCAGCAGTATTGGGACATACAGCTCCTACAATGAGCAGTTCTTC. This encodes CASSIGTYSSYNEQFF.